This T cell receptor beta chain was identified during a study of T cell responses to AZD1222 COVID-19 vaccine. Study-wide points: Spike-specific TCR breadth and depth both grew after two AZD1222 doses. Clonal diversity was possibly underestimated; the donors were predominantly white British and more often female. Repertoire sampling happened only post peak T cell response. Close to half of spike-specific TCRs reportedly recognize unmutated variant regions.

The assay was immunoSEQ multiplex PCR, and TCRdb's table has in-frame clones only and misses some. This table holds 150,000 or so clones, 86% found once. V gave up 7 bases and J gave up 9 bases, with 13 bases separating them. Germline CDR1 MDHEN, CDR2 SYDVKM. This CDR3 is built from 12 residues. A remark on this clone: Its cognate antigen is unknown.

The sample in question was peripheral blood, obtained on day 0 of MenACWY control vaccination. The clonotype comes from an adult in good health. The J gene is TRBJ2-1, the V gene TRBV28, with TRBD2 as a possible D gene (6 bases). The CDR3 region is CASKLGGSEQFF. CDR3 nucleotides: TGTGCCAGCAAACTAGGAGGGAGTGAGCAGTTCTTC.